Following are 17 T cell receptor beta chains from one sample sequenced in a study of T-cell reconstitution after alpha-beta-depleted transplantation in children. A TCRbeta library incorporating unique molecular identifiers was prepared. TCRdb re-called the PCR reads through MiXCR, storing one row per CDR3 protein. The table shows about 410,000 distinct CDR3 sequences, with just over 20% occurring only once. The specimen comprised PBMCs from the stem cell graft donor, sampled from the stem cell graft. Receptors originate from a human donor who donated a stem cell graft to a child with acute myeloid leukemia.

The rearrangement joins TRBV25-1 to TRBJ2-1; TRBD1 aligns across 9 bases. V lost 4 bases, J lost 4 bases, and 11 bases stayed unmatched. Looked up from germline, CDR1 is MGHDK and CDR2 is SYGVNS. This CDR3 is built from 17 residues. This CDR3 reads CASSANRWTGEYNEQFF. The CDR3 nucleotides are TGTGCCAGCAGTGCAAATAGGTGGACAGGGGAGTACAATGAGCAGTTCTTC.

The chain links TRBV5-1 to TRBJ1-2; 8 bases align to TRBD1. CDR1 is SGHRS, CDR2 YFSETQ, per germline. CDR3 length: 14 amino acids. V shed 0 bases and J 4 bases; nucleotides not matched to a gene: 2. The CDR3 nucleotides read TGCGCCAGCAGCTTGGACAGGGGGATCTATGGCTACACCTTC. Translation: CASSLDRGIYGYTF.

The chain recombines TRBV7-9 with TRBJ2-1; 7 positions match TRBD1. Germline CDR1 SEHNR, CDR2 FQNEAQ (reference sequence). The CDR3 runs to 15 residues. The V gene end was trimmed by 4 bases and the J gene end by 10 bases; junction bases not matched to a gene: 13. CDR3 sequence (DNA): TGTGCCAGCAGCTCCACCGGGACCCTCAGGGGGGAGCAGTTCTTC. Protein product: CASSSTGTLRGEQFF.

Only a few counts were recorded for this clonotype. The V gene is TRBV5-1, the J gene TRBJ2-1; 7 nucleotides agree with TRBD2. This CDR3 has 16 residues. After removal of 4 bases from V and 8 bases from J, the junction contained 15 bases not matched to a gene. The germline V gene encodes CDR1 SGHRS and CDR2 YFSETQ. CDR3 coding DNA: TGCGCCAGCAGCCCCGTCGGGGGGAGGGCCATGGATGAGCAGTTCTTC. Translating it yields CASSPVGGRAMDEQFF.

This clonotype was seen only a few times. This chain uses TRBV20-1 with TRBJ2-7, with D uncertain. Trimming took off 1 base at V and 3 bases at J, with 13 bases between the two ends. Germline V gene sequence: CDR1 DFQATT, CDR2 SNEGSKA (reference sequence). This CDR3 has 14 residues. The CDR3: CSARAGRHFYEQYF. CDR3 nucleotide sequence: TGCAGTGCTAGAGCCGGCAGACACTTCTACGAGCAGTACTTC.

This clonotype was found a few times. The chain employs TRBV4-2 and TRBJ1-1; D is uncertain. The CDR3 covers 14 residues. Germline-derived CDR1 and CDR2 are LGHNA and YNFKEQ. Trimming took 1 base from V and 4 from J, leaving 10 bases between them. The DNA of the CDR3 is TGTGCCAGCAGCCAAGGAATCGGCCCCACTGAAGCTTTCTTT. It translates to CASSQGIGPTEAFF.

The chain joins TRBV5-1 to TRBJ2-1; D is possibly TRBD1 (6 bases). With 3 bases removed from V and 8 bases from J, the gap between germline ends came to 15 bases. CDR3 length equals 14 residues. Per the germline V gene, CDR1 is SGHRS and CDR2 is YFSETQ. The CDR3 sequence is CASSSGDQGHEQFF. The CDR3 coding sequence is TGCGCCAGCAGCTCAGGCGATCAGGGGCATGAGCAGTTCTTC.

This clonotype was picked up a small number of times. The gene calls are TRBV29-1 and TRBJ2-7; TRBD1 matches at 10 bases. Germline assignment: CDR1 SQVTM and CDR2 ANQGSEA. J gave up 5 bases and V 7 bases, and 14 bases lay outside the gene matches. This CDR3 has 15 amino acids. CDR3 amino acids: CSANLVGTGVHEQYF. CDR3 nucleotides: TGCAGCGCGAATCTGGTTGGGACAGGGGTCCACGAGCAGTACTTC.

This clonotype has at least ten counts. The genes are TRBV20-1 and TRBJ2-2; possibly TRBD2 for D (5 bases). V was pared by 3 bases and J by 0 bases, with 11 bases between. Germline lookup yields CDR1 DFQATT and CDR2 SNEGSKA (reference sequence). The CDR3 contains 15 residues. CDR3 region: CSARSGGPNTGELFF. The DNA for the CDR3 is TGCAGTGCTAGGTCGGGCGGGCCGAACACCGGGGAGCTGTTTTTT.

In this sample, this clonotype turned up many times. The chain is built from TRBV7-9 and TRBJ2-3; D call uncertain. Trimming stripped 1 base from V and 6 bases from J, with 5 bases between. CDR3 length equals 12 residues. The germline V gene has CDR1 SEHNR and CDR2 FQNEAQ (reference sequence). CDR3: CASSLDLDTQYF. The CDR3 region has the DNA TGTGCCAGCAGCTTAGATCTGGATACGCAGTATTTT.

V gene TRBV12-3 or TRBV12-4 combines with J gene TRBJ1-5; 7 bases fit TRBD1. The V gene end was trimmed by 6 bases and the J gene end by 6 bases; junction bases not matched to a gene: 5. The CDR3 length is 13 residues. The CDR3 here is CASRPRGGQPQHF. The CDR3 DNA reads TGTGCCAGCAGACCCAGGGGGGGTCAGCCCCAGCATTTT.

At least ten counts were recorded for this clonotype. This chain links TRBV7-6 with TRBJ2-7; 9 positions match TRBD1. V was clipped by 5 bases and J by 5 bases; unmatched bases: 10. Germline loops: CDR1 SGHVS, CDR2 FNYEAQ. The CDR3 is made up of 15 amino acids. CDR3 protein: CASSTRSGTGNEQYF. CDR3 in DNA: TGTGCCAGCAGCACCCGATCCGGGACAGGGAACGAGCAGTACTTC.

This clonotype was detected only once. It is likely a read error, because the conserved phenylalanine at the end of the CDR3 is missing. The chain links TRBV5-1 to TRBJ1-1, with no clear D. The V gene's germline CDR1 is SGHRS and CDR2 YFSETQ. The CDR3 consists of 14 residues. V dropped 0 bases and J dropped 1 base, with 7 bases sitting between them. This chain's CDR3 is CASSLGQPNTEAFY. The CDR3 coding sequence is TGCGCCAGCAGCTTGGGGCAGCCGAACACTGAAGCTTTCTAT.

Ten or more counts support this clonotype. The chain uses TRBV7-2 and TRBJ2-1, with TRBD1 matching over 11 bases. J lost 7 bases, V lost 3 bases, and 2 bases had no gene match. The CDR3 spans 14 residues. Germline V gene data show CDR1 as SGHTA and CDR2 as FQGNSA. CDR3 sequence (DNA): TGTGCCAGCAGCTTGGACAGGGGGCTTAATGAGCAGTTCTTC. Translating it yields CASSLDRGLNEQFF.

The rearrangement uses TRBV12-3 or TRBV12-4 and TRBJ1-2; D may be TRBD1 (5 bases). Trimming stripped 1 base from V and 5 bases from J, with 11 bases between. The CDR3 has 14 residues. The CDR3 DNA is TGTGCCAGCAGTTTAGGACAGCAAGCTTATGGCTACACCTTC. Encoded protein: CASSLGQQAYGYTF.

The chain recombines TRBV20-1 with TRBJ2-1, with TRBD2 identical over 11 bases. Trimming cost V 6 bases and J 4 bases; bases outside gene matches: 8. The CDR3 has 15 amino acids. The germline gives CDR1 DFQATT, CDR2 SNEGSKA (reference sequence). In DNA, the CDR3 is TGCAGTGCCCGGGGGACTAGCGGAAAGTACAATGAGCAGTTCTTC. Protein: CSARGTSGKYNEQFF.

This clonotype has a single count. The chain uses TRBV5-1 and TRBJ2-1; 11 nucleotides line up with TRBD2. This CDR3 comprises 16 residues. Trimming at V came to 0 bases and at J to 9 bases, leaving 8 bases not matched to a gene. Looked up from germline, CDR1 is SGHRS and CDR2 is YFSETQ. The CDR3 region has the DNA TGCGCCAGCAGCTTGGGCAGCCTAGCGGGAGGAACTGAGCAGTTCTTC. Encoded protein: CASSLGSLAGGTEQFF.